This is a list of T cell receptor beta chains from one sample in a study of molecular identifiers for immune sequencing clone quantification. Using its own MiXCR run on the PCR reads, TCRdb lists one record per CDR3 protein. The sample comprises 90,000 or so distinct CDR3 sequences, more than 20% of which are singletons, and 0.78% rests with the top ten. Sequences were obtained from naive CD8+ T cells from blood, with Jurkat cell RNA spiked in. Receptors originate from a human donor in good health. Some libraries in this study had Jurkat cell RNA spiked in. Each CDR3 is given with its conserved first and last residue. D genes are given only for firm matches. Clone size, where shown, is once, few, many, or a class for clones that have expanded.

.	few	TRBV20-1	TRBJ2-7	CSARRVRVSCEQYF	TGCAGTGCTAGGAGGGTAAGAGTCTCCTGCGAGCAGTACTTC
TRBD2	many	TRBV7-2	TRBJ2-7	CASSFLTSGSTDEQYF	TGTGCCAGCAGCTTCCTGACTAGCGGGAGTACCGACGAGCAGTACTTC
.	.	TRBV7-9	TRBJ1-4	CASSFMTADPDRGEKLFF	TGTGCCAGCAGCTTTATGACAGCAGATCCGGACCGAGGTGAAAAACTGTTTTTT
TRBD2	.	TRBV2	TRBJ2-3	CASSVTSGSTDTQYF	TGTGCCAGCAGTGTTACTAGCGGGAGCACAGATACGCAGTATTTT
.	many	TRBV6-6	TRBJ1-5	CASSYSMAGNQPQHF	TGTGCCAGCAGTTACTCGATGGCAGGGAATCAGCCCCAGCATTTT
.	many	TRBV4-3	TRBJ2-1	CASSQAGFNEQFF	TGCGCCAGCAGCCAAGCAGGATTCAATGAGCAGTTCTTC
.	many	TRBV14	TRBJ1-2	CASSPSGGWYGYTF	TGTGCCAGCAGCCCTTCTGGGGGTTGGTATGGCTACACCTTC
.	many	TRBV12-3/TRBV12-4	TRBJ2-4	CASSPQGLAKNIQYF	TGTGCCAGCAGTCCCCAGGGCCTAGCCAAAAACATTCAGTACTTC
.	few	TRBV30	TRBJ2-1	CAWIVAIDEQFF	TGTGCCTGGATTGTTGCAATAGATGAGCAGTTCTTC
TRBD2	many	TRBV28	TRBJ2-1	CASRPLAGTYNEQFF	TGTGCCAGCAGGCCCCTAGCGGGAACCTACAATGAGCAGTTCTTC
TRBD1	many	TRBV27	TRBJ2-3	CASSLKGASTDTQYF	TGTGCCAGCAGTTTAAAGGGGGCTAGCACAGATACGCAGTATTTT
.	many	TRBV28	TRBJ2-1	CASSPRLHRGNEQFF	TGTGCCAGCAGCCCAAGACTCCACCGGGGCAATGAGCAGTTCTTC
.	many	TRBV5-1	TRBJ2-5	CASNPGDKAAQYF	TGCGCCAGCAACCCGGGGGATAAGGCGGCCCAGTACTTC
.	.	TRBV4-1	TRBJ2-7	CASSQGNRVSYEQYF	TGCGCCAGCAGCCAAGGGAACAGGGTATCCTACGAGCAGTACTTC
TRBD1	once	TRBV20-1	TRBJ1-3	CSALTGAPGNTIYF	TGCAGTGCCCTGACAGGGGCCCCTGGAAACACCATATATTTT
.	.	TRBV6-2/TRBV6-3	TRBJ2-7	CASSYSNWGEAEQYF	TGTGCCAGCAGTTACTCGAACTGGGGCGAGGCCGAGCAGTACTTC
.	.	TRBV20-1	TRBJ2-5	CSARDGSEETQDF	TGCAGTGCTAGGGATGGGAGTGAGGAGACCCAGGACTTC
.	many	TRBV12-3/TRBV12-4	TRBJ1-5	CASSVSTITQPQHF	TGTGCCAGCAGTGTTTCGACTATTACTCAGCCCCAGCATTTT
.	few	TRBV12-3/TRBV12-4	TRBJ2-3	CASSIRVSRTDTQYF	TGTGCCAGCAGTATTCGTGTGTCCCGCACAGATACGCAGTATTTT
.	many	TRBV7-9	TRBJ2-5	CASSPSGVGETQYF	TGTGCCAGCAGCCCCTCAGGGGTAGGAGAGACCCAGTACTTC
.	many	TRBV27	TRBJ2-1	CASSSETENTYNEQFF	TGTGCCAGCAGTTCCGAGACGGAGAACACCTACAATGAGCAGTTCTTC
TRBD2	.	TRBV4-1	TRBJ2-1	CASSQVLLAGGPNGQLF	TGCGCCAGCAGCCAAGTTCTTCTAGCGGGGGGCCCAAATGGGCAGCTCTTC
.	.	TRBV9	TRBJ2-7	CASSVGGGMGWEQYF	TGTGCCAGCAGCGTAGGGGGTGGGATGGGTTGGGAGCAGTACTTC
.	.	TRBV28	TRBJ2-2	CASSSRASGEPFF	TGTGCCAGCAGTTCACGGGCCTCCGGGGAGCCGTTTTTT
TRBD2	few	TRBV4-2	TRBJ2-1	CASSQDPSGRADEQFF	TGTGCCAGCAGCCAAGACCCTAGCGGGAGGGCCGATGAGCAGTTCTTC
.	.	TRBV24-1	TRBJ1-5	CATSDRGDGQPQHF	TGTGCCACCAGTGACAGGGGAGACGGGCAGCCCCAGCATTTT